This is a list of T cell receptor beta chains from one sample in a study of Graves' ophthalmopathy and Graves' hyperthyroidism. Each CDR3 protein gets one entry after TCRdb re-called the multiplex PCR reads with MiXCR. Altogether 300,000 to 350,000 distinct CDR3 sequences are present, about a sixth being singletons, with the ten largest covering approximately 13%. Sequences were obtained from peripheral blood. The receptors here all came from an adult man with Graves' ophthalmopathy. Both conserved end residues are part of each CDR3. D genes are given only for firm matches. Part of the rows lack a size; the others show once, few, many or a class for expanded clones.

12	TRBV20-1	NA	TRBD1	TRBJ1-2	TGCAGTGCTACCCGGGACAGTAGGGGCTACACCTTC	CSATRDSRGYTF
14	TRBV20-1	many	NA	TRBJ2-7	TGCAGTGCTAGAAGAGTTACGGATGCCTACGAGCAGTACTTC	CSARRVTDAYEQYF
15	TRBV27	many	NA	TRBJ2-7	TGTGCCAGCAGTTTATCGCTGGGGCCAACCTACGAGCAGTACTTC	CASSLSLGPTYEQYF
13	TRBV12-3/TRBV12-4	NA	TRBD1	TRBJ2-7	TGTGCCAGCGCGGGACAGGGGGCCAGAGAGCAGTACTTC	CASAGQGAREQYF
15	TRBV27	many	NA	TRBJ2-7	TGTGCCAGCAGTTTATCGATCGGGCAGGAGTACGAGCAGTACTTC	CASSLSIGQEYEQYF
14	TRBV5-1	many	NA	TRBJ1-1	TGCGCCAGCAGCTCCGGGATAGCCAACACTGAAGCTTTCTTT	CASSSGIANTEAFF
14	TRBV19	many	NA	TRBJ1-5	TGTGCCTCATCAGGGGCGTTTAGCAATCAGCCCCAGCATTTT	CASSGAFSNQPQHF
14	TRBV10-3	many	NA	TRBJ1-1	TGTGCCATCAGGTCGACAGGTTCGAACACTGAAGCTTTCTTT	CAIRSTGSNTEAFF
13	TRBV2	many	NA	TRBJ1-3	TGTGCCAGCCTCCCAGGGTCAATAGACACCATATATTTT	CASLPGSIDTIYF
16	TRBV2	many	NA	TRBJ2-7	TGTGCCAGCAGTGAAGGAGGGGCCACGGGGTGGTACGAGCAGTACTTC	CASSEGGATGWYEQYF
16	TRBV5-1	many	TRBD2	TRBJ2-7	TGCGCCAGCAGCCGACGCGGGTCTAGCGGGGCCTACGAGCAGTACTTC	CASSRRGSSGAYEQYF
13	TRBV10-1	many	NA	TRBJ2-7	TGCGCCAGCAGTGAGCCCCCTAGCAACGAGCAGTACTTC	CASSEPPSNEQYF
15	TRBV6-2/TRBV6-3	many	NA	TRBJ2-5	TGTGCCAGCAGCGTTGGACCAGTCTCCCAAGAGACCCAGTACTTC	CASSVGPVSQETQYF
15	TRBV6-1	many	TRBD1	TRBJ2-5	TGTGCCAGCAGGACGGACAGGGGGTTGCTAGAGACCCAGTACTTC	CASRTDRGLLETQYF
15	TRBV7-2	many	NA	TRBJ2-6	TGTGCCAGCAGCTTAGTCATAGGTGGGGCCAACGTCCTGACTTTC	CASSLVIGGANVLTF
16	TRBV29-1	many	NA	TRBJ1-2	TGCAGCGTTGAAGTTGGAGGTAGGGCCTACCCCTATGGCTACACCTTC	CSVEVGGRAYPYGYTF
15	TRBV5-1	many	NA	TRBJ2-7	TGCGCCAGCAGCTTGGCCGGGACAAGGGCCTACGAGCAGTACTTC	CASSLAGTRAYEQYF
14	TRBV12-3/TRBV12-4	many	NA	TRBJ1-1	TGTGCCAGCGCTCCTCCTCCGGGGCGGACTGAAGCTTTCTTT	CASAPPPGRTEAFF
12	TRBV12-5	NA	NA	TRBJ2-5	TGTGCTAGTGGTTTGGGATTAGAGACCCAGTACTTC	CASGLGLETQYF
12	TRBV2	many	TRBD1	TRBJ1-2	TGTGCCAGCCCCGACAGGGGCTGGGGCTACACCTTC	CASPDRGWGYTF
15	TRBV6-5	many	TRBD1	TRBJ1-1	TGTGCCAGCAGTTCCACTACGACAGGGAGGACTGAAGCTTTCTTT	CASSSTTTGRTEAFF
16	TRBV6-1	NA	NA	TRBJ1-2	TGTGCCAGCAGTGAACGGGGCTCGGGGCAGCACTATGGCTACACCTTC	CASSERGSGQHYGYTF
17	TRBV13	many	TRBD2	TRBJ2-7	TGTGCCAGCAGCGCATCCGGGACTAGCGGGAGGTTCTACGAGCAGTACTTC	CASSASGTSGRFYEQYF
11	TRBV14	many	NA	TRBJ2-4	TGTGCCAGCAGCCGCCGGGACATTCAGTACTTC	CASSRRDIQYF
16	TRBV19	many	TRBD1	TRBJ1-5	TGTGCCAGTAGCCAAGCCCGACAGGGGGCCTTTCAGCCCCAGCATTTT	CASSQARQGAFQPQHF
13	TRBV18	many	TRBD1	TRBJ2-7	TGTGCCAGCTCACCCACCAGGGACAGCGAGCAGTACTTC	CASSPTRDSEQYF
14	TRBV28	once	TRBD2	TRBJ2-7	TGTGCCAGCAGTAGGGCTAGCGGGAGGGCCGAGGGGTACTTC	CASSRASGRAEGYF
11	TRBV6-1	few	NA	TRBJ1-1	TGTGCCAGCACCCCCGGCACTGAAGCTTTCTTT	CASTPGTEAFF
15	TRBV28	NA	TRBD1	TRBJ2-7	TGTGCCAGCAGTTTATGGGGGACAGGGGTCCCCGAGCAGTACTTC	CASSLWGTGVPEQYF
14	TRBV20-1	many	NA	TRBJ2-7	TGCAGTGCTATCTCCCGGCTAGTTGCATCCGAGCAGTACTTC	CSAISRLVASEQYF
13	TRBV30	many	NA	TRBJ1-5	TGTGCCTGGAGTCCTACACGCGATCAGCCCCAGCATTTT	CAWSPTRDQPQHF
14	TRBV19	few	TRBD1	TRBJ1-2	TGTGCCAGTAGTCCCCGGGACAGGAACTATGGCTACACCTTC	CASSPRDRNYGYTF
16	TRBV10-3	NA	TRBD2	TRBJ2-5	TGTGCCATCAGTGAGTCGGGCGGGAGGGCCAAAGAGACCCAGTACTTC	CAISESGGRAKETQYF
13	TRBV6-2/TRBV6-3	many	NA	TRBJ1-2	TGTGCCAGCAGTTACTCTGGTACCTATGGCTACACCTTC	CASSYSGTYGYTF
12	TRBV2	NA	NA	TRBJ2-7	TGTGCCACCACAAAAGGACCCTACGAGCAGTACTTC	CATTKGPYEQYF